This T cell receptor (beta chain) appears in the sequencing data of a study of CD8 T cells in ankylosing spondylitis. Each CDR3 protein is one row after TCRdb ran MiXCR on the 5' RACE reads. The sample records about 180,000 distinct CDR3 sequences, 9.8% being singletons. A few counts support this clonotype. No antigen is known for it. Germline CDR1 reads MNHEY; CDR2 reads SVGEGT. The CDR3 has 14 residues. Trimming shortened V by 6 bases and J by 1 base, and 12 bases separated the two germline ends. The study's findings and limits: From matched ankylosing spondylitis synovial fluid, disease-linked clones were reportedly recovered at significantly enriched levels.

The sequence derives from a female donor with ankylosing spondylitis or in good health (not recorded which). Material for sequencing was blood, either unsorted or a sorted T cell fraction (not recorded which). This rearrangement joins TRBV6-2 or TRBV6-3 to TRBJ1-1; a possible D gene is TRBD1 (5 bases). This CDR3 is CASRGPTENTEAFF. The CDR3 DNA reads TGTGCCAGCAGGGGACCGACAGAGAACACTGAAGCTTTCTTT.